Presented here are 17 T cell receptor beta chains from one specimen sequenced in a study of synovial regulatory T cells in juvenile arthritis. Sequenced by immunoSEQ multiplex PCR; TCRdb stores in-frame clones only, minus some. This sample's table has 9,000 to 10,000 clones. Sequenced sample: Treg cells from blood. Subset given: remaining (HLA-DR-negative) circulating blood Treg cells. These receptors were collected from a donor younger than 30 with juvenile idiopathic arthritis.

The genes are TRBV27 and TRBJ2-7; TCRdb lists TRBD1, though no DNA is available to test this call. CDR1 MNHEY and CDR2 SMNVEV come from the germline V gene (reference sequence). This CDR3 is built from 13 residues. No DNA accompanies this entry. CDR3 sequence: CASSWQGAHEQYF.

The V gene is TRBV5-1, the J gene TRBJ2-7. This CDR3 is built from 12 residues. DNA is not recorded here. CDR1 SGHRS and CDR2 YFSETQ come from the germline V gene. CDR3 sequence reads: CASSLVPYEQYF. The variable domain in full, completed from reference TRBV5-1 and TRBJ2-7, reads KAGVTQTPRYLIKTRGQQVTLSCSPISGHRSVSWYQQTPGQGLQFLFEYFSETQRNKGNFPGRFSGRQFSNSRSEMNVSTLELGDSALYLCASSLVPYEQYFGPGTRLTVT.

This chain connects TRBV7-9 to TRBJ2-7; the TRBD2 assignment by TCRdb is unverifiable without DNA. CDR3 size: 18 residues. The DNA sequence is not available. Germline V gene lookup returns CDR1 SEHNR and CDR2 FQNEAQ (reference sequence). The CDR3 sequence is CASSSGLAGGPNSYEQYF.

By frequency, this clone is medium-sized. J is TRBJ1-5 and V is TRBV19; TCRdb gives TRBD1 as the D gene, but with no DNA this cannot be confirmed. The germline V gene has CDR1 LNHDA and CDR2 SQIVND (reference sequence). This CDR3 region has 16 residues. The protein alone is recorded here. CDR3 region: CASSLQQGVSNQPQHF.

The CDR3 loop reads CASSQDRGAGSDFEAFF. V and J are TRBV4-2 and TRBJ1-1. This CDR3 is 17 amino acids long. No DNA sequence was recorded. Germline loops: CDR1 LGHNA, CDR2 YNFKEQ.

V and J are TRBV18 and TRBJ2-7; as DNA is missing, the TRBD1 call by TCRdb cannot be tested. Germline V gives CDR1 KGHSH, CDR2 LQKENI. The length of the CDR3 is 13 residues. No DNA accompanies this entry. CDR3 sequence reads: CASSPAQYHEQYF.

This chain links TRBV7-2 with TRBJ2-2; with no DNA, the TCRdb D assignment of TRBD2 cannot be verified. The CDR3 is 16 residues long. No DNA sequence is on record. Germline CDR1 reads SGHTA; CDR2 reads FQGNSA. CDR3 protein: CASSLDGGPGTGELFF. The full variable domain, with the rest looked up from reference TRBV7-2 and TRBJ2-2, is GAGVSQSPSNKVTEKGKDVELRCDPISGHTALYWYRQSLGQGLEFLIYFQGNSAPDKSGLPSDRFSAERTGGSVSTLTIQRTQQEDSAVYLCASSLDGGPGTGELFFGEGSRLTVL.

The chain links TRBV12-5 to TRBJ1-2; TCRdb reports TRBD1, a call that lacks DNA to check it against. Germline CDR1 is LGHNT and CDR2 is FRNRAP. This CDR3 has 13 residues. DNA was not recorded. CDR3 protein: CASGGQGSNGYTF. The complete variable domain, with remaining parts taken from reference TRBV12-5 and TRBJ1-2, reads DARVTQTPRHKVTEMGQEVTMRCQPILGHNTVFWYRQTMMQGLELLAYFRNRAPLDDSGMPKDRFSAEMPDATLATLKIQPSEPRDSAVYFCASGGQGSNGYTFGSGTRLTVV.

This chain's CDR3 is CASSQQGAYTEAFF. This chain connects TRBV5-1 to TRBJ1-1; no DNA is available, so the TRBD1 call from TCRdb remains unchecked. Germline V gene sequence: CDR1 SGHRS, CDR2 YFSETQ. CDR3 length equals 14 residues. This entry has no DNA.

The V gene is TRBV4-1, the J gene TRBJ1-6; without DNA, the TCRdb call of TRBD1 cannot be checked. This CDR3 is built from 14 residues. The coding DNA is unavailable. Germline loops: CDR1 MGHRA, CDR2 YSYEKL. This CDR3 is CASSQGTANSPLHF.

The CDR3: CASSLMFGGDRSTDTQYF. The chain combines TRBV5-6 with TRBJ2-3; with no DNA, the TCRdb D assignment of TRBD1 cannot be verified. The CDR3 runs 18 residues. No DNA is recorded. Germline V gene data show CDR1 as SGHDT and CDR2 as YYEEEE.

This chain links TRBV4-2 with TRBJ2-3; there is no DNA to check the TCRdb D call of TRBD2. This CDR3 comprises 17 residues. No DNA is listed. Germline V lookup: CDR1 LGHNA, CDR2 YNFKEQ. The CDR3 sequence: CASSQVGAGGLADTQYF.

The rearrangement joins TRBV5-1 to TRBJ1-5; the D call from TCRdb, TRBD1, cannot be confirmed without DNA. The CDR3 consists of 15 residues. No DNA sequence was recorded. Germline CDR1 and CDR2: SGHRS and YFSETQ. The CDR3 region is CASSLQPGNNQPQHF.

The genes are TRBV14 and TRBJ2-3. The CDR3 sequence is 16 residues long. Only the protein is available. Germline CDR1 reads SGHDN; CDR2 reads FVKESK. CDR3 amino acids: CASSQSFRRLAHTQYF.

V usage is TRBV28 and J usage is TRBJ1-3. The CDR3 extends over 18 amino acids. No DNA sequence is on record. CDR1 and CDR2 (germline): MDHEN, SYDVKM. The CDR3 spells CASSLPSGGGYSGNTIYF.

The chain couples TRBV5-5 to TRBJ2-7; TCRdb reports TRBD2, a call that lacks DNA to check it against. This CDR3 has 13 amino acids. DNA for this receptor is not on file. The germline gives CDR1 SGHKS, CDR2 YYEKEE (reference sequence). The CDR3 sequence is CASSLVMLYEQYF.

The chain has TRBV19 and TRBJ1-2. This CDR3 spans 14 amino acids. No DNA appears here. The germline V gene has CDR1 LNHDA and CDR2 SQIVND (reference sequence). CDR3 sequence reads: CASTGRGPNYGYTF.